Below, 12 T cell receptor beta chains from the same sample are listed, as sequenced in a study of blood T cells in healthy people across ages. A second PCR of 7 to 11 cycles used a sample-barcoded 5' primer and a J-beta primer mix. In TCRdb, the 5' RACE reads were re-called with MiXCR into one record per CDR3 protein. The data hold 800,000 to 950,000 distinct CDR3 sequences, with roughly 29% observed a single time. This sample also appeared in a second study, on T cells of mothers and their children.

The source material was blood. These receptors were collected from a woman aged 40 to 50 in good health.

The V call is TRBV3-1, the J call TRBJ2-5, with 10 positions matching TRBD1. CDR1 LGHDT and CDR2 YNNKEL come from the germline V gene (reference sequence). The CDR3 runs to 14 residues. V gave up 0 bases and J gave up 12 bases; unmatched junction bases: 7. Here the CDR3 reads CASSQDLSDRGKYF. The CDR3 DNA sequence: TGTGCCAGCAGCCAAGATCTCTCGGACAGGGGGAAGTACTTC.

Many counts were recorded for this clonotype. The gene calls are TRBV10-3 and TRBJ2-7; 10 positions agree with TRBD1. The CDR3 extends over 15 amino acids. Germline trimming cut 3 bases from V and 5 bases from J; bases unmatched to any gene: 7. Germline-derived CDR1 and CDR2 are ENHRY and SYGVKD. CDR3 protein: CAISDSGQGIHEQYF. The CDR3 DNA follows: TGTGCCATCAGTGACTCGGGACAGGGGATCCACGAGCAGTACTTC.

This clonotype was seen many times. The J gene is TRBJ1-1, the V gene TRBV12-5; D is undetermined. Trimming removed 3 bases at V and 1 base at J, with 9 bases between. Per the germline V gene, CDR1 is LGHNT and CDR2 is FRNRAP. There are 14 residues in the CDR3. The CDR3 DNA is TGTGCTAGTGGTTTAGCGGCCCCGAACACTGAAGCTTTCTTT. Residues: CASGLAAPNTEAFF.

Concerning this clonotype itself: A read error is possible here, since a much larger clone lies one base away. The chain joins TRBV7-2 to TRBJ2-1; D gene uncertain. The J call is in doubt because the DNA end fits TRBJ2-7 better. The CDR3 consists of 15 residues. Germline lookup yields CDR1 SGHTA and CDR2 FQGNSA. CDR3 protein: CASSLAAFSYNEQYF. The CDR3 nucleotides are TGTGCCAGCAGCTTAGCGGCTTTCTCCTACAATGAGCAGTACTTC.

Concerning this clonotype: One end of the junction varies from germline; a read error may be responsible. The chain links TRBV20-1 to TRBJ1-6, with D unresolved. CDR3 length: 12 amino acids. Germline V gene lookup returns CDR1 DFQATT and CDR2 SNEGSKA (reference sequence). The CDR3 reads CSAGDGNSPLHF. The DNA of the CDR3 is TGCAGTGCTGGAGATGGGAATTCACCCCTCCACTTT.

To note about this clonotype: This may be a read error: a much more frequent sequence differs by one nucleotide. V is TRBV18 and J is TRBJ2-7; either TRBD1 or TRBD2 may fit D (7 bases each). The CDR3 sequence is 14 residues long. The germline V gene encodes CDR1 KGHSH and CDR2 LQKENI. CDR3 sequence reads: CASPPGGQTYEQYF. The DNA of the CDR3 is TGTGCCAGCCCACCGGGGGGACAGACCTACGAGCAGTACTTC.

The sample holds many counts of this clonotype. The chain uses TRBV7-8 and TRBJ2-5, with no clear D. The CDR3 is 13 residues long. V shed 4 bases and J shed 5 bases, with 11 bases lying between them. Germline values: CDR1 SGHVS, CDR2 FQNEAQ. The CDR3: CASSSNRWETQYF. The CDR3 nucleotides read TGTGCCAGCAGCTCCAATCGATGGGAGACCCAGTACTTC.

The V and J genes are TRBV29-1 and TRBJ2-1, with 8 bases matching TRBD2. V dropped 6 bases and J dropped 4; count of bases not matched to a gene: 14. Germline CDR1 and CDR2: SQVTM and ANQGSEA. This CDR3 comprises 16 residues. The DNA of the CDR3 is TGCAGCGTAGCGGGGGCCTACTACGGGGCATACAATGAGCAGTTCTTC. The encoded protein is CSVAGAYYGAYNEQFF.

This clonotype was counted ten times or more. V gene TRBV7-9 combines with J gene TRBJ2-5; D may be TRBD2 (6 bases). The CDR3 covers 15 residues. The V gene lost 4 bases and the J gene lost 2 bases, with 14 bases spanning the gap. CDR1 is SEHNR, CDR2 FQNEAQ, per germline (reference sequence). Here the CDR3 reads CASSSTGEVQETQYF. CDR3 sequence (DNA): TGTGCCAGCAGCTCAACGGGGGAGGTACAAGAGACCCAGTACTTC.

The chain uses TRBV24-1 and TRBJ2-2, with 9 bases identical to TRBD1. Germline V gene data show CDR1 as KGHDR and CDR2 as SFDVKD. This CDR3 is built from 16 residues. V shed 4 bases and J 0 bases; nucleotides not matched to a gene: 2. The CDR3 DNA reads TGTGCCACCAGTGAAACAGGGGGCGCGAACACCGGGGAGCTGTTTTTT. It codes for CATSETGGANTGELFF.

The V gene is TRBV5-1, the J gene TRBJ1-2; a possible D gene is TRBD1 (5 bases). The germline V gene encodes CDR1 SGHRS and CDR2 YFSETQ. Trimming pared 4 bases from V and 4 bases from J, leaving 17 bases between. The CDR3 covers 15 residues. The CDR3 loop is CASSPSEGRTYGYTF. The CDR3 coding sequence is TGCGCCAGCAGCCCCAGTGAGGGGAGGACCTATGGCTACACCTTC.

The CDR3, as DNA: TGTGCCAGCAGCCCCCGCAGTACCGCCTACGAGCAGTACTTC. It translates to CASSPRSTAYEQYF. This chain uses TRBV14 with TRBJ2-7; D remains ambiguous. Trimming removed 4 bases at V and 2 bases at J, with 12 bases between. This CDR3 contains 14 residues. CDR1 is SGHDN and CDR2 is FVKESK in the germline V gene. The whole variable domain, filled in from reference TRBV14 and TRBJ2-7, reads EAGVTQFPSHSVIEKGQTVTLRCDPISGHDNLYWYRRVMGKEIKFLLHFVKESKQDESGMPNNRFLAERTGGTYSTLKVQPAELEDSGVYFCASSPRSTAYEQYFGPGTRLTVT.